This T cell receptor (beta chain) originates from a study of CD4 T cells in relation to SARS-CoV-2 and coronaviruses. After removal of 5 bases from V and 1 base from J, the junction contained 9 bases not matched to a gene. CDR1 SEHNR and CDR2 FQNEAQ come from the germline V gene (reference sequence). This CDR3 has 16 amino acids. A note on this clone: Its cognate antigen is unknown.

The unexposed donors gave CD4+ T cells in 2011-2018, prior to COVID-19. Isolation of CD4+ T cells took place after 10 days in culture. Profiling relied on immunoSEQ multiplex PCR, and the TCRdb table lists in-frame clones only, not all of them. The table shows 15,000 to 17,000 clones, with approximately 73% occurring only once. This rearrangement joins TRBV7-9 to TRBJ1-1; 8 positions agree with TRBD1. Material for sequencing was CD4+ T cells from PBMCs, cultured in vitro. This sequence was found in a human donor in good health. CDR3 in DNA: TGTGCCAGCAGCCCCTACACCGGGACAGGGAACACTGAAGCTTTCTTT. This encodes CASSPYTGTGNTEAFF.